The next 14 T cell receptor beta chains were all read from a single sample in a study of T cells in localized non-small cell lung cancer. Profiled with immunoSEQ multiplex PCR; TCRdb holds only in-frame clones, not every one. The sample records 35,000 to 45,000 clones, roughly 77% being singletons. The material sequenced was PBMCs, taken before any cancer treatment. The receptors stem from a woman aged 35-70 years with stage II squamous cell lung carcinoma.

The chain recombines TRBV2 with TRBJ2-1; 10 nucleotides agree with TRBD1. The V and J ends lost 5 bases and 2 bases, in that order; junction bases with no gene match: 3. CDR1 is SNHLY and CDR2 is FYNNEI in the germline V gene. CDR3 length equals 15 residues. DNA of the CDR3: TGTGCCAGCAGTCGGGACAGGGGAGCCTACAATGAGCAGTTCTTC. This translates into CASSRDRGAYNEQFF.

The V and J genes are TRBV9 and TRBJ2-1; no firm D call. Germline V gene lookup returns CDR1 SGDLS and CDR2 YYNGEE. This CDR3 has 16 amino acids. Trimming took off 0 bases at V and 8 bases at J, with 18 bases between the two ends. CDR3 loop: CASSVGVYTLSDEQFF. The CDR3 nucleotides are TGTGCCAGCAGCGTAGGGGTATATACTCTATCCGATGAGCAGTTCTTC.

J is TRBJ1-1 and V is TRBV7-9, with 7 nucleotides matching TRBD1. V lost 3 bases, J lost 7 bases, and 2 bases stayed unmatched. CDR1 is SEHNR and CDR2 is FQNEAQ in the germline V gene (reference sequence). CDR3 length: 12 residues. CDR3 sequence reads: CASSLGQNEAFF. The CDR3 nucleotides are TGTGCCAGCAGCTTGGGACAGAATGAAGCTTTCTTT.

The chain uses TRBV5-1 and TRBJ1-1; D gene unclear. The CDR3 has 13 residues. Germline CDR1 is SGHRS and CDR2 is YFSETQ. Between the trimmed V and J ends, which lost 0 bases and 5 bases, there was a span of 8 bases. DNA for the CDR3: TGCGCCAGCAGCTTGGAGGGAGGGACTGAAGCTTTCTTT. Translating gives CASSLEGGTEAFF.

There are a few counts of this clone. The gene calls are TRBV11-2 and TRBJ2-5; TRBD2 matches 13 bases. J lost 5 bases, V lost 5 bases, and 11 bases had no gene match. Germline V lookup: CDR1 SGHAT, CDR2 FQNNGV. This CDR3 has 17 residues. The CDR3 DNA follows: TGTGCCAGCAGCCAAACAGGACTAGCGGGGGCAGGGGAGACCCAGTACTTC. It is translated as CASSQTGLAGAGETQYF.

This sequence joins TRBV19 and TRBJ2-1, with D unresolved. The V gene's germline CDR1 is LNHDA and CDR2 SQIVND (reference sequence). Trimming shortened V by 3 bases and J by 6 bases, and 9 bases separated the two germline ends. This CDR3 region has 13 residues. The CDR3 here is CASSITRINEQFF. The DNA for the CDR3 is TGTGCCAGTAGTATCACGAGAATCAATGAGCAGTTCTTC.

The gene calls are TRBV19 and TRBJ1-1; possible D gene TRBD1, 5 bases. V dropped 4 bases and J dropped 0 bases, with 9 bases sitting between them. Germline CDR1 and CDR2: LNHDA and SQIVND (reference sequence). The CDR3 is 14 amino acids. The CDR3 DNA sequence: TGTGCCAGTAGTACTGACAGATTGAACACTGAAGCTTTCTTT. It codes for CASSTDRLNTEAFF.

The DNA for the CDR3 is TGTGCCAGCAGCCGTGGGGACAGCAATTTGGTGCACGAGCAGTACGTC. Translation gives CASSRGDSNLVHEQYV. The J gene is TRBJ2-7, the V gene TRBV11-2; 7 bases are a match to TRBD1. The CDR3 is 16 amino acids. Germline CDR1 and CDR2: SGHAT and FQNNGV. V lost 5 bases and J lost 5; bases outside the gene matches: 15.

A few counts support this clone. The V and J genes are TRBV2 and TRBJ1-1; D is unresolved. V lost 8 bases and J 3 bases, leaving 13 bases between the germline ends. The CDR3 totals 13 residues. CDR1 is SNHLY and CDR2 is FYNNEI in the germline V gene. CDR3 region: CASRPLEDTEAFF. The CDR3 DNA reads as TGTGCCAGCCGGCCACTGGAAGACACTGAAGCTTTCTTT.

The chain recombines TRBV7-9 with TRBJ1-2; 7 bases are shared with TRBD1. The V and J ends lost 5 bases and 6 bases, in that order; junction bases with no gene match: 3. The CDR3 contains 12 residues. Germline assignment: CDR1 SEHNR and CDR2 FQNEAQ (reference sequence). CDR3 loop: CASSRQGDGYTF. The CDR3 DNA reads TGTGCCAGCAGCCGACAGGGCGATGGCTACACCTTC.

This clone was seen only once. V is TRBV28 and J is TRBJ1-4; no clear D gene. The V end was cut by 2 bases, the J end by 10 bases, with 14 bases between. Germline-derived CDR1 and CDR2 are MDHEN and SYDVKM. The CDR3 loop spans 14 amino acids. The CDR3 coding sequence is TGTGCCAGCAGTTTACGTGGCCTACTCGGAAAACTGTTTTTT. It translates to CASSLRGLLGKLFF. Complete variable domain (other parts from reference TRBV28 and TRBJ1-4): DVKVTQSSRYLVKRTGEKVFLECVQDMDHENMFWYRQDPGLGLRLIYFSYDVKMKEKGDIPEGYSVSREKKERFSLILESASTNQTSMYLCASSLRGLLGKLFFGSGTQLSVL.

This clone was observed once. The J gene is TRBJ2-6, the V gene TRBV19, with TRBD1 matching 8 bases. This CDR3 comprises 17 residues. Per germline, CDR1 LNHDA and CDR2 SQIVND (reference sequence). Germline trimming cut 5 bases from V and 1 base from J; bases unmatched to any gene: 7. In DNA form, the CDR3 reads TGTGCCAGTAGTGTGTCGGGACAGGATTCTGGGGCCAACGTCCTGACTTTC. It yields the protein CASSVSGQDSGANVLTF.

This clone has a single count. This sequence joins TRBV6-5 and TRBJ1-2; 10 bases are shared with TRBD1. The CDR3 contains 14 residues. V was clipped by 6 bases and J by 2 bases; unmatched bases: 3. Germline lookup yields CDR1 MNHEY and CDR2 SVGAGI. CDR3 residues: CASRETGGNYGYTF. In DNA form, the CDR3 reads TGTGCCAGCAGAGAGACAGGGGGCAACTATGGCTACACCTTC.

The chain is built from TRBV28 and TRBJ1-1; 9 nucleotides align to TRBD1. This CDR3 has 16 amino acids. From germline, CDR1 is MDHEN and CDR2 SYDVKM. V was pared by 3 bases and J by 1 base, with 6 bases of the junction left unmatched. The CDR3: CASSLSQGAGNTEAFF. The CDR3 bases are TGTGCCAGCAGTTTGTCACAGGGGGCTGGGAACACTGAAGCTTTCTTT. The full variable domain, completed using reference TRBV28 and TRBJ1-1, is DVKVTQSSRYLVKRTGEKVFLECVQDMDHENMFWYRQDPGLGLRLIYFSYDVKMKEKGDIPEGYSVSREKKERFSLILESASTNQTSMYLCASSLSQGAGNTEAFFGQGTRLTVV.